One sample yielded the 32 T cell receptor beta chains listed below, sequenced in a study of cytomegalovirus exposure and HLA in healthy donors. A multiplex PCR was run with 60 Vbeta primers and 13 Jbeta primers. Profiled with immunoSEQ multiplex PCR; TCRdb holds only in-frame clones, not every one. The sample records roughly 190,000 clones, 75% to 90% being singletons. The source material was PBMCs. The receptors originated from a woman in her fifties or sixties in good health and CMV-seropositive.

The chain uses TRBV10-3 and TRBJ2-3, with 8 bases that match TRBD2. Losses at the gene ends were 3 bases for V and 3 bases for J; bases not matched to a gene: 5. The CDR3 extends over 15 amino acids. Germline V gene sequence: CDR1 ENHRY, CDR2 SYGVKD. For the CDR3, the DNA is TGTGCCATCAGTGACTTCGGGGGGGGAACAGATACGCAGTATTTT. It translates to CAISDFGGGTDTQYF.

V usage is TRBV5-1 and J usage is TRBJ1-5; 7 bases match TRBD1. The CDR3 sequence is 14 residues long. Germline values: CDR1 SGHRS, CDR2 YFSETQ. After removal of 2 bases from V and 8 bases from J, the junction contained 7 bases not matched to a gene. The CDR3 protein is CASSFREGGEPQHF. CDR3 in DNA: TGCGCCAGCAGCTTCCGCGAAGGGGGCGAGCCCCAGCATTTT.

The V call is TRBV2, the J call TRBJ2-2, with 10 bases identical to TRBD2. This CDR3 spans 16 amino acids. Germline V gene data show CDR1 as SNHLY and CDR2 as FYNNEI. J was trimmed by 4 bases and V by 4 bases; bases with no gene match: 6. CDR3 in amino acids: CASSGPSGGPTGELFF. The CDR3 DNA follows: TGTGCCAGCAGTGGTCCTAGCGGGGGCCCCACCGGGGAGCTGTTTTTT.

This clone appeared a few times. The chain has TRBV7-9 and TRBJ1-3, with TRBD1 matching over 7 bases. The length of the CDR3 is 15 residues. Germline CDR1 SEHNR, CDR2 FQNEAQ (reference sequence). V lost 3 bases and J lost 3; bases outside the gene matches: 5. CDR3 sequence (DNA): TGTGCCAGCAGCTTCGACAGGGTGGGTGGAAACACCATATATTTT. Residues: CASSFDRVGGNTIYF.

The chain carries TRBV7-3 and TRBJ2-1; perhaps TRBD2 as D (6 bases). V was shortened by 2 bases and J by 0 bases, with 11 bases between the two germline ends. Germline lookup yields CDR1 SGHTA and CDR2 FQGTGA. This CDR3 has 16 amino acids. The CDR3 coding sequence is TGTGCCAGCAGCTTAGCGGGGCCGAGCTCCTACAATGAGCAGTTCTTC. Translating it yields CASSLAGPSSYNEQFF. Full variable domain (missing parts from reference TRBV7-3 and TRBJ2-1): GAGVSQTPSNKVTEKGKYVELRCDPISGHTALYWYRQSLGQGPEFLIYFQGTGAADDSGLPNDRFFAVRPEGSVSTLKIQRTERGDSAVYLCASSLAGPSSYNEQFFGPGTRLTVL.

The CDR3 sequence: CASSQDRLAGQETQYF. CDR3 bases: TGTGCCAGCAGCCAAGATCGGCTAGCGGGTCAAGAGACCCAGTACTTC. The chain carries TRBV14 and TRBJ2-5; 8 bases map to TRBD2. This CDR3 contains 16 residues. Germline values: CDR1 SGHDN, CDR2 FVKESK. The V segment lost 0 bases and the J segment 2 bases; nucleotides outside the gene matches: 5.

The chain's CDR3 is CASSALTSPYTDTQYF. The CDR3 DNA sequence: TGTGCCAGCAGTGCGCTGACTAGCCCTTACACAGATACGCAGTATTTT. The chain combines TRBV27 with TRBJ2-3, with 7 bases lining up with TRBD2. CDR1 is MNHEY, CDR2 SMNVEV, per germline (reference sequence). CDR3 length equals 16 residues. V gave up 5 bases and J gave up 2 bases; unmatched junction bases: 10.

The V and J genes are TRBV4-2 and TRBJ2-3; perhaps TRBD2 as D (6 bases). Germline V gives CDR1 LGHNA, CDR2 YNFKEQ. This CDR3 has 17 amino acids. V was shortened by 3 bases and J by 1 base, with 17 bases between the two germline ends. The CDR3 region has the DNA TGTGCCAGCAGCCAGGGACGTTCTAGCGACGGCACAGATACGCAGTATTTT. It yields the protein CASSQGRSSDGTDTQYF.

The chain is built from TRBV5-1 and TRBJ2-2; D may be TRBD2 (5 bases). This CDR3 is 15 amino acids long. Germline CDR1 and CDR2: SGHRS and YFSETQ. The V end lost 9 bases, the J end lost 1 base, and 16 bases lay between the germline ends. CDR3 in amino acids: CATTKGDLNTGELFF. The CDR3 DNA sequence: TGCGCCACCACGAAGGGAGACCTGAACACCGGGGAGCTGTTTTTT. The full variable domain, in which reference TRBV5-1 and TRBJ2-2 provide the parts outside the CDR3, is KAGVTQTPRYLIKTRGQQVTLSCSPISGHRSVSWYQQTPGQGLQFLFEYFSETQRNKGNFPGRFSGRQFSNSRSEMNVSTLELGDSALYLCATTKGDLNTGELFFGEGSRLTVL.

The gene calls are TRBV6-6 and TRBJ2-7, with 9 bases identical to TRBD1. J gave up 6 bases and V 5 bases, and 8 bases lay outside the gene matches. The V gene's germline CDR1 is MNHNY and CDR2 SVGAGI (reference sequence). The CDR3 totals 14 residues. CDR3: CASSTGTGYLEQYF. In nucleotides, the CDR3 is TGTGCCAGCAGTACCGGGACAGGGTACCTCGAGCAGTACTTC.

This clone has a single count. V is TRBV5-4 and J is TRBJ2-3; 8 positions match TRBD2. Germline loops: CDR1 SGHNT, CDR2 YYREEE (reference sequence). The CDR3 spans 14 residues. Trimming took 0 bases from V and 7 from J; bases not matched to a gene: 4. CDR3 sequence reads: CASSLGTSPNTQYF. The CDR3 DNA is TGTGCCAGCAGCTTGGGGACTAGCCCGAATACGCAGTATTTT.

This chain uses TRBV5-4 with TRBJ2-7; weak D call: TRBD1 (7 bases). Trimming stripped 0 bases from V and 0 bases from J, with 19 bases between. CDR3 length equals 18 residues. CDR1 and CDR2 from the germline V gene are SGHNT and YYREEE (reference sequence). For the CDR3, the DNA is TGTGCCAGCAGCTTGGTACAGGGGCCGGGACTGACCTCCTACGAGCAGTACTTC. This encodes CASSLVQGPGLTSYEQYF.

The V gene is TRBV7-9, the J gene TRBJ2-7; 7 bases are a match to TRBD1. The J segment lost 5 bases and the V segment lost 2 bases, leaving 3 bases of the junction unmatched. The V gene's germline CDR1 is SEHNR and CDR2 FQNEAQ (reference sequence). The CDR3 runs to 13 residues. CDR3 loop: CASSLTGDNEQYF. The CDR3 DNA sequence: TGTGCCAGCAGCTTAACAGGGGACAACGAGCAGTACTTC.

V is TRBV11-2 and J is TRBJ2-5, with TRBD2 matching over 10 bases. The CDR3 has 17 amino acids. The germline V gene encodes CDR1 SGHAT and CDR2 FQNNGV. V lost 3 bases, J lost 9 bases, and 16 bases stayed unmatched. The CDR3: CASSFRTAGGSQKAQYF. The CDR3 DNA reads TGTGCCAGCAGCTTCCGAACAGCGGGGGGGTCCCAGAAGGCCCAGTACTTC.

This chain uses TRBV7-2 with TRBJ2-5; D is uncertain. In germline, CDR1 is SGHTA, CDR2 FQGNSA. V lost 4 bases and J 7 bases, leaving 13 bases between the germline ends. This CDR3 comprises 13 residues. Written as DNA, the CDR3 is TGTGCCAGCAGCTCCTCGGAGCGCGGGACCCAGTACTTC. It translates to CASSSSERGTQYF.

The J gene is TRBJ1-5, the V gene TRBV7-2; 9 bases line up with TRBD1. The V segment lost 5 bases and the J segment 1 base; nucleotides outside the gene matches: 3. The CDR3 totals 15 residues. CDR1 is SGHTA, CDR2 FQGNSA, per germline. The CDR3, as DNA: TGTGCCAGCAGCCTCGGACAGGGGAGCAATCAGCCCCAGCATTTT. Translating it yields CASSLGQGSNQPQHF.

This clone was counted a few times. The genes are TRBV4-1 and TRBJ1-5; D perhaps matches TRBD1 (6 bases). Germline V gives CDR1 MGHRA, CDR2 YSYEKL. The CDR3 has 16 residues. V lost 4 bases and J 6 bases, leaving 19 bases between the germline ends. The CDR3 protein is CASSLLMGGPGQPQHF. CDR3 sequence (DNA): TGCGCCAGCAGCCTTTTGATGGGGGGGCCCGGTCAGCCCCAGCATTTT.

This sequence joins TRBV13 and TRBJ1-4; D gene uncertain. This CDR3 region has 14 residues. Trimming cost V 5 bases and J 7 bases, with 14 bases left between them. CDR1 is PRHDT and CDR2 is FYEKMQ in the germline V gene (reference sequence). As DNA, the CDR3 is TGTGCCAGCAGCCCCGGGCCAGCGGGTGAAAAACTGTTTTTT. Translation gives CASSPGPAGEKLFF.

This chain uses TRBV10-1 with TRBJ2-3, with 7 bases matching TRBD2. The V gene's germline CDR1 is WNHNN and CDR2 SYGVQD (reference sequence). V lost 0 bases to trimming and J lost 4 bases; unmatched junction nucleotides: 1. The CDR3 is made up of 14 amino acids. The CDR3 DNA sequence: TGCGCCAGCAGTGAGTCGGGAGGGTCAGATACGCAGTATTTT. It is translated as CASSESGGSDTQYF.

The genes are TRBV11-2 and TRBJ2-5; TRBD2 matches at 10 bases. CDR1 is SGHAT, CDR2 FQNNGV, per germline. The ends lost 5 bases at V and 9 bases at J; junction bases unmatched: 12. The CDR3 runs to 15 residues. Here the CDR3 reads CASSATASGGGSQYF. CDR3 nucleotides: TGTGCCAGCAGCGCTACGGCTAGCGGGGGAGGGTCCCAGTACTTC.

Of note for this clone: The sample has other DNA sequences that encode this CDR3 too. This chain links TRBV19 with TRBJ2-7, with TRBD2 matching over 13 bases. The V and J ends lost 3 bases and 5 bases, in that order; junction bases with no gene match: 1. The CDR3 extends over 14 amino acids. Germline CDR1 LNHDA, CDR2 SQIVND (reference sequence). CDR3 amino acids: CASSIGTSGDEQYF. DNA for the CDR3: TGTGCCAGTAGTATCGGGACTAGCGGGGACGAGCAGTACTTC.

The gene calls are TRBV9 and TRBJ1-3; 7 bases map to TRBD1. The germline gives CDR1 SGDLS, CDR2 YYNGEE. After removal of 0 bases from V and 0 bases from J, the junction contained 0 bases not matched to a gene. The CDR3 sequence is 15 residues long. The CDR3 coding sequence is TGTGCCAGCAGCGTAGGGGACAGCTCTGGAAACACCATATATTTT. Translated: CASSVGDSSGNTIYF.

This sequence joins TRBV5-1 and TRBJ2-1; 9 bases are shared with TRBD1. J gave up 0 bases and V 3 bases, and 1 base lay outside the gene matches. The germline V gene encodes CDR1 SGHRS and CDR2 YFSETQ. The CDR3 consists of 15 residues. This CDR3 is CASSSGQGSYNEQFF. CDR3 nucleotide sequence: TGCGCCAGCAGCTCGGGACAGGGCTCCTACAATGAGCAGTTCTTC.

This CDR3 reads CASSERREVETQYF. CDR3 coding DNA: TGTGCCAGCAGTGAGAGACGGGAAGTAGAGACCCAGTACTTC. This chain uses TRBV6-1 with TRBJ2-5; a possible D gene is TRBD2 (5 bases). This CDR3 comprises 14 residues. The V gene lost 3 bases and the J gene lost 4 bases, with 12 bases spanning the gap. Germline V gene data show CDR1 as MNHNS and CDR2 as SASEGT.

This clone showed up just once. The chain joins TRBV6-1 to TRBJ1-3; TRBD1 matches 9 bases. V dropped 7 bases and J dropped 3; count of bases not matched to a gene: 7. The germline V gene has CDR1 MNHNS and CDR2 SASEGT. The CDR3 is made up of 15 amino acids. The CDR3 nucleotides read TGTGCCAGCAAGGTACAGGGGGCAGGTGGAAACACCATATATTTT. Its protein is CASKVQGAGGNTIYF.

The chain couples TRBV7-2 to TRBJ2-5; maybe TRBD2 (7 bases). The germline V gene encodes CDR1 SGHTA and CDR2 FQGNSA. The CDR3 is made up of 13 amino acids. V gave up 5 bases and J gave up 5 bases, with 12 bases separating them. CDR3 region: CASSGGAAETQYF. CDR3 nucleotides: TGTGCCAGCAGCGGGGGGGCCGCCGAGACCCAGTACTTC.

This chain connects TRBV28 to TRBJ2-7; D is unresolved. Germline CDR1 MDHEN, CDR2 SYDVKM. Trimming removed 3 bases at V and 0 bases at J, with 9 bases between. The length of the CDR3 is 14 residues. The CDR3 protein is CASSFHPSSYEQYF. The DNA for the CDR3 is TGTGCCAGCAGTTTCCATCCGAGCTCCTACGAGCAGTACTTC.

The chain links TRBV5-6 to TRBJ2-3; weak D call: TRBD1 (5 bases). Germline CDR1 is SGHDT and CDR2 is YYEEEE. The CDR3 spans 16 residues. The V and J ends lost 4 bases and 2 bases respectively, with 17 bases between them. This CDR3 reads CASSETVSPLTDTQYF. CDR3 nucleotide sequence: TGTGCCAGCAGCGAGACAGTTTCCCCCCTCACAGATACGCAGTATTTT.

The V and J genes are TRBV7-8 and TRBJ2-1; D perhaps matches TRBD1 (6 bases). Per germline, CDR1 SGHVS and CDR2 FQNEAQ. The CDR3 sequence is 15 residues long. V was shortened by 3 bases and J by 9 bases, with 18 bases between the two germline ends. The CDR3 here is CASSFRSGPRGEQFF. The CDR3 nucleotides read TGTGCCAGCAGCTTCCGGTCAGGACCCAGGGGTGAGCAGTTCTTC.

The chain uses TRBV7-2 and TRBJ1-2; D is possibly TRBD1 (5 bases). The V gene lost 1 base and the J gene lost 8 bases, with 8 bases spanning the gap. Germline lookup yields CDR1 SGHTA and CDR2 FQGNSA. The CDR3 spans 12 residues. This CDR3 is CASSLGGEGYTF. CDR3 DNA sequence: TGTGCCAGCAGCTTAGGGGGGGAGGGCTACACCTTC.

This sequence joins TRBV11-1 and TRBJ1-1, with a possible D match to TRBD1 (5 bases). Trimming cost V 1 base and J 1 base, with 10 bases left between them. The germline V gene encodes CDR1 SGHAT and CDR2 FQDESV (reference sequence). CDR3 size: 15 residues. This CDR3 reads CASSLVGGSNTEAFF. CDR3 sequence (DNA): TGTGCCAGCAGCTTAGTTGGGGGGTCGAACACTGAAGCTTTCTTT.

This clone appeared a single time. The J gene is TRBJ1-6, the V gene TRBV18, with D perhaps TRBD1 (5 bases). The germline V gene encodes CDR1 KGHSH and CDR2 LQKENI. V was cut by 6 bases and J by 8 bases, with 14 bases left in between. This CDR3 is built from 14 residues. The DNA of the CDR3 is TGTGCCAGCTCCCCCGCGGGGGATTATTCACCCCTCCACTTT. Protein sequence: CASSPAGDYSPLHF.